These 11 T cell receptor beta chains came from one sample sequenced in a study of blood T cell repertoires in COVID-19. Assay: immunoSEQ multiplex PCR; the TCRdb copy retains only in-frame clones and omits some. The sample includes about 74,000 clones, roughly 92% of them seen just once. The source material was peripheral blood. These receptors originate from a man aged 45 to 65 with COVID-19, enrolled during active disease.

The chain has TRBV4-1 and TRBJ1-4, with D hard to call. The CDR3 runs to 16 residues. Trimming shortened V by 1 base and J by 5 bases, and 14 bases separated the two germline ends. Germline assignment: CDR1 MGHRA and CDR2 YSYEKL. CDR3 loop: CASSQVVSSGNEKLFF. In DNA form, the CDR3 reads TGCGCCAGCAGCCAAGTGGTCAGCTCGGGAAATGAAAAACTGTTTTTT.

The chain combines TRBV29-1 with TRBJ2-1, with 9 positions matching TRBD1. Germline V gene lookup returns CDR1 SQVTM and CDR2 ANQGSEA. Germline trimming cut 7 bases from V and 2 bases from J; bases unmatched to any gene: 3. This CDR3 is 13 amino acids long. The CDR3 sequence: CSGGQGPYNEQFF. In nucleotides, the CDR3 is TGCAGCGGGGGACAGGGACCCTACAATGAGCAGTTCTTC.

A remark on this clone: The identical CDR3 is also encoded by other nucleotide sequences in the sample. The CDR3 sequence is CASSILGTSNTGELFF. DNA for the CDR3: TGTGCCAGTAGTATTCTAGGGACTTCGAACACCGGGGAGCTGTTTTTT. V and J are TRBV19 and TRBJ2-2, with D possibly matching TRBD2 (6 bases). This CDR3 is built from 16 residues. Germline loops: CDR1 LNHDA, CDR2 SQIVND (reference sequence). With 3 bases removed from V and 0 bases from J, the gap between germline ends came to 11 bases.

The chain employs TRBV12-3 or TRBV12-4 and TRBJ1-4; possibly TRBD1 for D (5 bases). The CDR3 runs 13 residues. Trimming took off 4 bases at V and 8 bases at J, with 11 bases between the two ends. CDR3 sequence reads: CASSWQGREKLFF. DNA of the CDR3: TGTGCCAGCAGTTGGCAGGGCAGGGAAAAACTGTTTTTT.

CDR3 amino acids: CAWSVNRAYEQYF. The CDR3 DNA reads TGTGCCTGGAGTGTAAACAGGGCCTACGAGCAGTACTTC. The chain recombines TRBV30 with TRBJ2-7, with D possibly being TRBD1 (6 bases). Germline CDR1 GTSNPN, CDR2 SVGIG (reference sequence). Trimming removed 0 bases from V and 2 bases from J, with 8 bases in between. The CDR3 covers 13 residues.

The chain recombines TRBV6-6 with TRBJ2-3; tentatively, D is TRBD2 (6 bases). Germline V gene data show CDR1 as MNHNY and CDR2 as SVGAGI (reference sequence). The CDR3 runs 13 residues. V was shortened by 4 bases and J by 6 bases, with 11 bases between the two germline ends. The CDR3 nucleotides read TGTGCCAGCAGTTGGCAGGGACTTGATACGCAGTATTTT. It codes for CASSWQGLDTQYF.

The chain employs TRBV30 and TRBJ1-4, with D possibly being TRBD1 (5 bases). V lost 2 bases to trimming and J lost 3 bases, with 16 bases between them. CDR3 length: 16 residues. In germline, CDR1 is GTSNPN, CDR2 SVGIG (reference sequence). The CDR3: CAWSPHQTDANEKLFF. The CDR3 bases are TGTGCCTGGAGTCCCCACCAGACAGACGCTAATGAAAAACTGTTTTTT.

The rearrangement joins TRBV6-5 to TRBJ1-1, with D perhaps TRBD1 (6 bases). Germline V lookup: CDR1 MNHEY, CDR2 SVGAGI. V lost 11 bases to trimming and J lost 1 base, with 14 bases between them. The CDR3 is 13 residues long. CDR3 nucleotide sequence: TGTGCCGGGGCTTGGACAGAGAACACTGAAGCTTTCTTT. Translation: CAGAWTENTEAFF.

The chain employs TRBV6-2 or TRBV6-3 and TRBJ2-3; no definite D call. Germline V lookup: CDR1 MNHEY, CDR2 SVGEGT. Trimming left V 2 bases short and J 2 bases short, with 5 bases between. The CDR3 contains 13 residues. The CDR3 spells CASSYRDTDTQYF. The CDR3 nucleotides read TGTGCCAGCAGTTACCGAGACACAGATACGCAGTATTTT.

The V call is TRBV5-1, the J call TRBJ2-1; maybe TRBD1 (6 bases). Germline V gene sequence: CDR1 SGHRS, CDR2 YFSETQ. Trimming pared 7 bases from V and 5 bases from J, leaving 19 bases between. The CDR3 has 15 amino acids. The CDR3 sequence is CASRKQGSPNNEQFF. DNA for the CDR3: TGCGCCAGCCGGAAACAGGGAAGCCCTAACAATGAGCAGTTCTTC. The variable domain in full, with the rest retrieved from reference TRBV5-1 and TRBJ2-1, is KAGVTQTPRYLIKTRGQQVTLSCSPISGHRSVSWYQQTPGQGLQFLFEYFSETQRNKGNFPGRFSGRQFSNSRSEMNVSTLELGDSALYLCASRKQGSPNNEQFFGPGTRLTVL.

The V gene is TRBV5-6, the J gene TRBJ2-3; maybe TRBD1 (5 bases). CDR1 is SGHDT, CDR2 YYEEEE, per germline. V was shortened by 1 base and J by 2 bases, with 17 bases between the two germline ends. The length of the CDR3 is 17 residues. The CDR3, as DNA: TGTGCCAGCAGCTTGTACGCTGGGGCTGGAGACACAGATACGCAGTATTTT. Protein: CASSLYAGAGDTDTQYF.